This T cell receptor beta chain is drawn from a study of CD8 T cells in ankylosing spondylitis. The study, taken as a whole, reports: Some of the motif variants had earlier been found in reactive arthritis patients' fluid and blood. What appeared characteristic of ankylosing spondylitis blood was a TCR beta motif of eight highly homologous variants. Clones tied to disease were said to be significantly enriched in matched ankylosing spondylitis synovial fluid.

As the method for making TCR beta libraries, quantitative 5'-RACE with molecular barcodes was used. Each CDR3 protein is one row after TCRdb ran MiXCR on the 5' RACE reads. Of around 210,000 distinct CDR3 sequences in the sample, around 8% were seen once. CDR3 length: 13 residues. CDR1 and CDR2 from the germline V gene are LGHDT and YNNKEL (reference sequence). V dropped 1 base and J dropped 7 bases, with 9 bases sitting between them. As for this clonotype: Antigen specificity is unknown.

Sequenced sample: blood, either unsorted or a sorted T cell fraction (not recorded which). The chain has TRBV3-1 and TRBJ2-3; D gene unclear. The TCR comes from a female donor with ankylosing spondylitis or in good health (not recorded which). The CDR3 is CASSQAELNTQYF. Written as DNA, the CDR3 is TGTGCCAGCAGCCAAGCGGAGCTGAATACGCAGTATTTT.